A selection of T cell receptor beta chains follows, all from one sample in a study of blood T cell repertoires in COVID-19. The protocol was immunoSEQ multiplex PCR, while the TCRdb copy is restricted to in-frame clones and leaves out a portion. The profile covers some 190,000 clones, with 82% appearing a single time and roughly 8% taken by the ten largest. The specimen was peripheral blood. Every receptor here comes from a woman aged 55-75 years with COVID-19, enrolled during active disease. Each CDR3 is given with its conserved first and last residue. The order of the fields is V gene, D gene, J gene, clone size, CDR3 DNA, CDR3 protein. The D gene is left open where the match is weak. Clone size is stated in some rows and not others, as once, few, many or a class when expanded.

TRBV7-8	-	TRBJ1-6	-	TGTGCCAGCAGCTTTGAACACGGCGGTTATAATTCACCCCTCCACTTT	CASSFEHGGYNSPLHF
TRBV7-9	-	TRBJ2-7	few	TGTGCCAGCAGCTTAGTGGCCTCCTCCTACGAGCAGTACTTC	CASSLVASSYEQYF
TRBV4-1	-	TRBJ2-3	-	TGCGCCAGCAGCCAAGATCAGCCTAGCCGAACGCAGTATTTT	CASSQDQPSRTQYF
TRBV18	-	TRBJ2-1	-	TGTGCCAGCTCACCACCGATCGGTCCATCCTACAATGAGCAGTTCTTC	CASSPPIGPSYNEQFF
TRBV5-1	-	TRBJ1-1	-	TGCGCCAGCAGCTTGCGCAGGGAGGGGAACACTGAAGCTTTCTTT	CASSLRREGNTEAFF
TRBV12-3/TRBV12-4	-	TRBJ1-1	-	TGTGCCGGTCAAATTAGGGGTACTGAAGCTTTCTTT	CAGQIRGTEAFF
TRBV24-1	TRBD1	TRBJ2-3	-	TGTGCCACCAGTGACCCCCGACAGGGGATGGCGGCAGATACGCAGTATTTT	CATSDPRQGMAADTQYF
TRBV2	-	TRBJ2-5	-	TGTGCCAGCAATGATGATCGGGAGACCCAGTACTTC	CASNDDRETQYF
TRBV18	-	TRBJ1-1	few	TGTGCCAGCTCACCTGCGGGGCCGAACACTGAAGCTTTCTTT	CASSPAGPNTEAFF
TRBV7-9	-	TRBJ2-1	-	TGTGCCAGCAGCGAGAGAAGTCTCACCTACAATGAGCAGTTCTTC	CASSERSLTYNEQFF
TRBV2	TRBD1	TRBJ1-2	-	TGTGCCAGCAGTGAAAGGGGGACAGCGAATTCAAACTATGGCTACACCTTC	CASSERGTANSNYGYTF
TRBV6-5	TRBD1	TRBJ1-1	once	TGTGCCAGCAGACCACAGGGGCGGACTGAAGCTTTCTTT	CASRPQGRTEAFF
TRBV6-2/TRBV6-3	-	TRBJ1-5	-	TGTGCCAGCAGTTACTCGATGCAGGTGGGTCAGCCCCAGCATTTT	CASSYSMQVGQPQHF
TRBV18	-	TRBJ1-2	-	TGTGCCAGCTCACCACTCGGGGGAGAGGACTATGGCTACACCTTC	CASSPLGGEDYGYTF
TRBV7-2	-	TRBJ2-5	-	TGTGCCAGCAGCTTAAGTCGCGCCGAGACCCAGTACTTC	CASSLSRAETQYF
TRBV6-5	-	TRBJ1-2	-	TGTGCCAGCAGTTACTCGGACAACTCCTATGGCTACACCTTC	CASSYSDNSYGYTF
TRBV25-1	TRBD1	TRBJ2-5	-	TGTGCCAGCAGTGCCGGTACGACAGGGTGGGAGACCCAGTACTTC	CASSAGTTGWETQYF
TRBV7-3	-	TRBJ2-6	-	TGTGCCAGCAGCCCAACGAGCTCTGGGGCCAACGTCCTGACTTTC	CASSPTSSGANVLTF
TRBV5-4	-	TRBJ1-2	-	TGTGCCAGCAGCTTGGGGGGAGGGTCCGGCTACACCTTC	CASSLGGGSGYTF
TRBV3-1/TRBV3-2	TRBD1	TRBJ1-2	-	TGTGCCAGCAGCCTAAACAGGGGTAACTATGGCTACACCTTC	CASSLNRGNYGYTF
TRBV18	-	TRBJ1-2	-	TGTGCCAGCCAATCCGAAGGAGATGGCTACACCTTC	CASQSEGDGYTF
TRBV30	TRBD1	TRBJ1-2	few	TGTGCCTGGAGTGGGGGACAGGGTGGGTTTGGCTACACCTTC	CAWSGGQGGFGYTF
TRBV30	TRBD2	TRBJ2-2	-	TGTGCCTGGACAAGACTAGCGGGAGCCACCGGGGAGCTGTTTTTT	CAWTRLAGATGELFF